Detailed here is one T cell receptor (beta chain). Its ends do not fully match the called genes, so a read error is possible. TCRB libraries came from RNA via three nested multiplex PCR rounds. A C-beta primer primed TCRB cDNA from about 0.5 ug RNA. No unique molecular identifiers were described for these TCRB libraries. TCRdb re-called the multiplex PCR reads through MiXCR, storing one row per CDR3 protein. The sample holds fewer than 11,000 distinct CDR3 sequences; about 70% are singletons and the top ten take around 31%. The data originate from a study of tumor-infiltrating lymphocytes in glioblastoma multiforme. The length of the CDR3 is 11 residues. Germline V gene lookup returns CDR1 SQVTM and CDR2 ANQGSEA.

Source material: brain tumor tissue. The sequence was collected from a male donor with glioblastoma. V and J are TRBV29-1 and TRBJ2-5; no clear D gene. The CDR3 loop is CRVRPQETQYF. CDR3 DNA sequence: TGCCGCGTGAGGCCCCAAGAGACCCAATACTTC.